Shown below are 10 T cell receptor beta chains from a single sample sequenced in a study of tumor-infiltrating lymphocytes in primary liver carcinoma. Blood RNA originated from unsorted whole blood, with germline DNA additionally extracted. Reverse transcription of around 500 ng total RNA with a constant-region primer produced TCR beta cDNA. It was through three nested multiplex PCR rounds of slightly modified ARM-PCR that TCR beta libraries arose. Rounds one and two of PCR, each of roughly 11 cycles, were primed with TRBV1-TRBV30 forward primers and a C-beta reverse primer. MiXCR, run by TCRdb on the multiplex PCR reads, gives a single entry per CDR3 protein. The sample shows about 200,000 distinct CDR3 sequences, 65% of them seen only once. The sequenced sample consisted of peripheral blood. These TCRs come from a woman in her sixties with primary liver carcinoma and hepatitis B virus infection.

Worth noting for this clonotype: An end of the junction differs from the germline gene, which may be a read error. This chain connects TRBV11-2 to TRBJ2-1; D possibly corresponds to TRBD2 (7 bases). This CDR3 is 14 amino acids long. Germline V gene lookup returns CDR1 SGHAT and CDR2 FQNNGV. The CDR3 bases are TGTGCCGGCAGTGTGGGGGGGGCAGACTATGAGCAGTTCTTC. Translated, it gives CAGSVGGADYEQFF. The whole variable domain, filled in from reference TRBV11-2 and TRBJ2-1, reads EAGVAQSPRYKIIEKRQSVAFWCNPISGHATLYWYQQILGQGPKLLIQFQNNGVVDDSQLPKDRFSAERLKGVDSTLKIQPAKLEDSAVYLCAGSVGGADYEQFFGPGTRLTVL.

With respect to this clonotype: This may arise from a read error, as a much more abundant clone is one base away. The chain recombines TRBV11-1 with TRBJ2-7, with D possibly being TRBD1 (6 bases). The CDR3 contains 11 residues. Germline CDR1 and CDR2: SGHAT and FQDESV (reference sequence). DNA for the CDR3: TGTACCGGCACAGGGAAGGATGAGCAGTACTTC. This gives the protein CTGTGKDEQYF.

The chain recombines TRBV6-5 with TRBJ1-1; D gene unclear. The germline gives CDR1 MNHEY, CDR2 SVGAGI. CDR3 length equals 13 residues. V was cut by 0 bases and J by 4 bases, with 6 bases left in between. CDR3 protein: CASSYSAGTEAFF. The CDR3 coding sequence is TGTGCCAGCAGTTACTCGGCGGGCACTGAAGCTTTCTTT.

Comment on this clonotype: The CDR3 does not close with the conserved phenylalanine or tryptophan, likely indicating a read error. The chain employs TRBV11-3 and TRBJ1-1, with 7 nucleotides matching TRBD1. V dropped 4 bases and J dropped 4; count of bases not matched to a gene: 9. CDR3 size: 15 residues. Germline V gene sequence: CDR1 SGHNT, CDR2 YENEEA. The DNA of the CDR3 is TGTGCCAGCAGCTCAGAGGGGGCTCGGGGCACTGAAGCTTTCATT. Protein sequence: CASSSEGARGTEAFI.

This clonotype was seen ten or more times. The V gene is TRBV4-1, the J gene TRBJ1-3; TRBD1 might be the D (5 bases). CDR3 length: 18 residues. V lost 1 base and J lost 4, with 20 bases in between. Germline V CDR1 and CDR2: MGHRA, YSYEKL. CDR3 protein: CASSQARDGIRLGNTIYF. CDR3 nucleotide sequence: TGCGCCAGCAGCCAAGCCCGGGACGGCATAAGGCTCGGAAACACCATATATTTT.

As concerns this clonotype: A read error may explain this, as a much larger clone is one base away. The chain links TRBV7-8 to TRBJ2-1; D is possibly TRBD2 (6 bases). Germline CDR1 SGHVS, CDR2 FQNEAQ. CDR3 length: 17 amino acids. The CDR3 bases are TGTGTCAGCAGCTTAGGCTTTCCCAGGGAGGTTGCCAATGAGCAGTTCTTC. Amino acid sequence: CVSSLGFPREVANEQFF.

Notes on this clonotype: Germline is not matched at one junction end, which may reflect a read error. This rearrangement joins TRBV11-3 to TRBJ1-2; unclear D gene. CDR3 size: 14 residues. CDR1 and CDR2 (germline): SGHNT, YENEEA. In nucleotides, the CDR3 is TGTGTCAGCAACTTAGGTGGGGATGACTATGGCTACACCTTC. Translated, it gives CVSNLGGDDYGYTF.

Points on this clonotype: It may be a read error: a sequence one base away is much more abundant. This CDR3 reads CASSGNRDNSYERYF. Here the CDR3 DNA reads TGTGCCAGCAGCGGGAACCGGGACAATTCCTACGAGCGGTACTTC. This chain connects TRBV5-4 to TRBJ2-7; tentatively, D is TRBD1 (6 bases). The CDR3 spans 15 residues. Germline V CDR1 and CDR2: SGHNT, YYREEE (reference sequence).

This clonotype was detected ten times or more. CDR3 in amino acids: CASSLGRSSGSKNTGELFF. The CDR3 DNA reads as TGTGCCAGCAGTTTAGGCAGAAGTAGCGGGAGTAAGAACACCGGGGAGCTGTTTTTT. V is TRBV12-3 or TRBV12-4 and J is TRBJ2-2, with TRBD2 identical over 9 bases. With V trimmed by 1 base and J by 1 base, 10 bases remained unmatched. The CDR3 consists of 19 residues.

Of note for this clonotype: Relative to the germline gene, one junction end is altered; a read error may explain this. The V call is TRBV6-6, the J call TRBJ2-6; the D gene is possibly TRBD2 (7 bases). There are 16 residues in the CDR3. CDR1 and CDR2 from the germline V gene are MNHNY and SVGAGI (reference sequence). The CDR3 region has the DNA TGTGCCAGCAGTCTAGGGGGAGGGATTGGGGTCAACGTCATGACTTTC. It codes for CASSLGGGIGVNVMTF.